Reported below is one TCR beta chain. The sample is drawn from a study of control samples from healthy donors and cancer patients. Libraries were prepared by immunoSEQ multiplex PCR; TCRdb keeps only in-frame clonotypes and omits some of them. The table lists around 140,000 clones, 80% to 95% of them singletons. The V and J ends lost 8 bases and 8 bases, in that order; junction bases with no gene match: 1. The CDR3 runs 11 residues. Germline CDR1 is SNHLY and CDR2 is FYNNEI. The chain couples TRBV2 to TRBJ1-2; 11 bases map to TRBD1. The sequence derives from a man younger than 35 in good health. Specimen: blood. The DNA of the CDR3 is TGTGCCAGCGGGACAGGGGGAGGCTACACCTTC. This encodes CASGTGGGYTF.